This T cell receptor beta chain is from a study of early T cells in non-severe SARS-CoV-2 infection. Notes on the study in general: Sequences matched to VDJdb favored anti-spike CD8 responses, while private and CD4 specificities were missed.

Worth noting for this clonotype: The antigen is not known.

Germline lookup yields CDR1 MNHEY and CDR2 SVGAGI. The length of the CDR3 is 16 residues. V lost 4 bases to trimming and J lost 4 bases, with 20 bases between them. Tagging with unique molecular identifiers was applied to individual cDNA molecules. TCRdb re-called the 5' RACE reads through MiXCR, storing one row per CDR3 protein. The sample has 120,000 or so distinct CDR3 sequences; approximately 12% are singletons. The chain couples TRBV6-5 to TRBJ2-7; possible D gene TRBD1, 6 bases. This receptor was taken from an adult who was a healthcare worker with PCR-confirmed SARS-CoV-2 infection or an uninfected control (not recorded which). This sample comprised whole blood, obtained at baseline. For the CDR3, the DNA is TGTGCCAGCAGTTTGAGCTGGCTAGGGGGAAAATACGAGCAGTACTTC. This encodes CASSLSWLGGKYEQYF.